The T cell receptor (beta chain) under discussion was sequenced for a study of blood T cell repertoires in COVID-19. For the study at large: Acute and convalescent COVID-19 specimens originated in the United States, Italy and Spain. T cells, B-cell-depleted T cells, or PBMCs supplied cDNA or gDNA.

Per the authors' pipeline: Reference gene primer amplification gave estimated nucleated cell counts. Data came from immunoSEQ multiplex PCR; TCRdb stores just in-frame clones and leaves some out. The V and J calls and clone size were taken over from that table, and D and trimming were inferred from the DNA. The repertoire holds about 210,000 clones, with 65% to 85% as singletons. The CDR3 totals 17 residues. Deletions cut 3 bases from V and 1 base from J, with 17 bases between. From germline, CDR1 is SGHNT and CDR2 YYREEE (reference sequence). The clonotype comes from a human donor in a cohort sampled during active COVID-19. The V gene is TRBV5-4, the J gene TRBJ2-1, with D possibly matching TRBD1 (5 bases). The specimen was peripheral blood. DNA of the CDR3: TGTGCCAGCAGCTCCGGACCCGGTGGGGCTTCCTACAATGAGCAGTTCTTC. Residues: CASSSGPGGASYNEQFF. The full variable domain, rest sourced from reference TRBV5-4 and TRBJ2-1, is ETGVTQSPTHLIKTRGQQVTLRCSSQSGHNTVSWYQQALGQGPQFIFQYYREEENGRGNFPPRFSGLQFPNYSSELNVNALELDDSALYLCASSSGPGGASYNEQFFGPGTRLTVL.